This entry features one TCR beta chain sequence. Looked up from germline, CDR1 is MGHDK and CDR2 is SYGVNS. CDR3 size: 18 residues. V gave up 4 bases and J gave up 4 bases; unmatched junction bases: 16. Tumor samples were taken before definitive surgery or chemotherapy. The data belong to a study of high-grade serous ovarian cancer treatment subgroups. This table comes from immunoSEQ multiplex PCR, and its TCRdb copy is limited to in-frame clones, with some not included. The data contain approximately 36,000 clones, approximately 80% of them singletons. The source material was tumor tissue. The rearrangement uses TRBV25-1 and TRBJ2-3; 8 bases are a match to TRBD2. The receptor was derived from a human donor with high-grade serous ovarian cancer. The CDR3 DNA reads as TGTGCCAGCAGTGGTTTTGGGACTAGTGGCGCCGCCTCAGATACGCAGTATTTT. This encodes CASSGFGTSGAASDTQYF.